The rows below give T cell receptor beta chains drawn from one sample of a study of blood T cells in healthy people across ages. Each CDR3 protein gets one entry after TCRdb re-called the 5' RACE reads with MiXCR. The table has some 1.5 million distinct CDR3 sequences, 28% seen once. The sample was blood. Receptors originate from a woman between 25 and 40 years old in good health. Both conserved end residues are part of each CDR3. The D gene is left open where the match is weak. Rows may omit the clone size; those that give it use once, few, many or a size class.

D gene	V gene	J gene	CDR3 length	clone size	CDR3 DNA	CDR3 protein
NA	TRBV4-2	TRBJ2-7	13	once	TGTGCCAGCAGCCAAGATGAGGCCTACGAGCAGTACTTC	CASSQDEAYEQYF
NA	TRBV5-1	TRBJ2-7	14	NA	TGCGCCAGCAGCAGGGGGGCGTCGACCTACGAGCAGTACTTC	CASSRGASTYEQYF
TRBD2	TRBV7-2	TRBJ2-5	16	few	TGTGCCAGCAGCCCCCGACTAGCGGGAGTGGGAGAGACCCAGTACTTC	CASSPRLAGVGETQYF
NA	TRBV6-5	TRBJ1-2	14	NA	TGTGCCAGCAGTTACAGGGGATTAAACTATGGCTACACCTTC	CASSYRGLNYGYTF
NA	TRBV20-1	TRBJ1-2	11	NA	TGCAGTGCTGGATGGGACACCGGCTACACCTTC	CSAGWDTGYTF
TRBD1	TRBV12-3/TRBV12-4	TRBJ2-2	11	many	TGTGCCAGCAGTTCAGGGGGTGAACTGTTTTTT	CASSSGGELFF
NA	TRBV29-1	TRBJ2-7	15	NA	TGCAGCGTTGTCAACAGGGAGAGTCGGTACAATGAGCAGTACTTC	CSVVNRESRYNEQYF
NA	TRBV7-2	TRBJ2-1	15	few	TGTGCCAGCCTCCCCGGGGCGGGCCCCTACAATGAGCAGTTCTTC	CASLPGAGPYNEQFF
NA	TRBV30	TRBJ2-1	16	few	TGTGCCTGGAGTGTACTAGGCAGGCAAGCATACAATGAGCAGTTCTTC	CAWSVLGRQAYNEQFF
NA	TRBV27	TRBJ2-7	14	many	TGTGCCAGCAGTAGGGACCCTGGTTCCTACGAGCAGTACTTC	CASSRDPGSYEQYF
NA	TRBV7-2	TRBJ2-6	17	many	TGTGCCAGCAGCTTAGTCGGGGTACAGTCTGGGGCCAACGTCCTGACTTTC	CASSLVGVQSGANVLTF
NA	TRBV9	TRBJ2-2	14	NA	TGTGCCAGCAGCGTAGGTGGGGACACCGGGGAGCTGTTTTTT	CASSVGGDTGELFF
NA	TRBV20-1	TRBJ2-1	13	many	TGCAGTGTGGTTCGGAGCTCCTACAATGAGCAGTTCTTC	CSVVRSSYNEQFF
NA	TRBV12-5	TRBJ2-7	14	few	TGTGCTAGTGGAATGGAGGGGTTCCGGTACGAGCAGTACTTC	CASGMEGFRYEQYF
NA	TRBV4-1	TRBJ1-4	13	NA	TGCGCCAGCAGCCAAGGGCGGAGGGAAAAACTGTTTTTT	CASSQGRREKLFF
TRBD2	TRBV5-1	TRBJ2-1	19	few	TGCGCCAGCAGCTCCCCGGGACTAGCGGGGGTCACCTCCCACAATGAGCAGTTCTTC	CASSSPGLAGVTSHNEQFF
TRBD2	TRBV7-9	TRBJ2-5	15	NA	TGTGCCAGCAGCTTGGAGCGGGGGGCTGGGGAGATCCAGTACTTC	CASSLERGAGEIQYF
NA	TRBV28	TRBJ1-2	14	few	TGTGCCAGCAGTTCCGGACAGCGCCACTATGGCTACACCTTC	CASSSGQRHYGYTF
TRBD1	TRBV2	TRBJ2-3	14	few	TGTGCCAGCAGTAAGGACAGGGAGACAGATACGCAGTATTTT	CASSKDRETDTQYF
TRBD2	TRBV4-2	TRBJ2-3	19	NA	TGTGCCAGCAGCCAGACCGGGACTAGCGGGGGGGATAGCACAGATACGCAGTATTTT	CASSQTGTSGGDSTDTQYF
TRBD1	TRBV6-2/TRBV6-3	TRBJ1-2	12	many	TGTGCCAGCAGTTACACAGGGGTCGGCTACACCTTC	CASSYTGVGYTF
NA	TRBV15	TRBJ2-5	12	few	TGTGCCACCCAACGACGGCAAGAGACCCGGTACTTC	CATQRRQETRYF
TRBD1	TRBV24-1	TRBJ2-1	13	NA	TGTGCCACCAGGGATGGGACAGGCTATGAGCAGTTCTTC	CATRDGTGYEQFF
NA	TRBV2	TRBJ2-1	14	NA	TGTGCCACCGCGACTTCCCCGTCCGACAATGAGCAGTTCTTC	CATATSPSDNEQFF
TRBD1	TRBV10-3	TRBJ2-7	14	NA	TGTGCCATCAGAGAGACAGGGGGCTTCTACGAGCAGTACTTC	CAIRETGGFYEQYF
TRBD2	TRBV9	TRBJ2-1	14	NA	TGTGCCAGCAGCCAGGCGGGAGTAGTAAATGAACAGTTCTTC	CASSQAGVVNEQFF
NA	TRBV20-1	TRBJ2-7	12	few	TGCAGTGCCCTGACACACTCCTACGAGCAGTACTTC	CSALTHSYEQYF
TRBD1	TRBV20-1	TRBJ1-4	12	NA	TGCAGGGCTATGGACAGGGCTGAAAAACTGTTTTTT	CRAMDRAEKLFF
NA	TRBV20-1	TRBJ2-1	16	NA	TGCAGTGCTAGATCTATACCGGGCCGGGGTTCGAATGAGCAGTTCTTC	CSARSIPGRGSNEQFF
TRBD1	TRBV28	TRBJ1-4	15	NA	TGTGCCAGCAGCCCAGCCGGGACAGGGGCGAAAGAACTGTTTTTT	CASSPAGTGAKELFF
TRBD1	TRBV2	TRBJ1-2	14	NA	TGTGTCAGCAGTGGGACAGGGGGTGACGGTGGCTACACCTTC	CVSSGTGGDGGYTF
NA	TRBV5-1	TRBJ2-5	13	few	TGCGCCAGCAGCTTGCAATCTTTAGAGACCCAGTACTTC	CASSLQSLETQYF
NA	TRBV18	TRBJ2-4	13	few	TGTGCCAGCTCACCTGCGGCAAGGAACATTCAGTACTTC	CASSPAARNIQYF
NA	TRBV12-3/TRBV12-4	TRBJ2-7	13	few	TGTGCCAGCAGTCCTTGGGGGTTTAGCGAGCAGTACTTC	CASSPWGFSEQYF
TRBD1	TRBV6-5	TRBJ1-6	15	few	TGTGCCAGCAGCGAGGGGACAGGGGGGATTTCACCCCTCCACTTT	CASSEGTGGISPLHF
NA	TRBV6-1	TRBJ2-7	16	few	TGTGCCAGCAGTGCCCAGGGACTTGATCCTTCCTACGAGCAGTACTTC	CASSAQGLDPSYEQYF
NA	TRBV7-2	TRBJ1-2	15	many	TGTGCCAGCAGTATGAGGGACACTCTTAACTATGGCTACACCTTC	CASSMRDTLNYGYTF
NA	TRBV6-1	TRBJ2-1	18	NA	TGTGCCAGCTCCAGAATTGGCCCCGGGACTCGGGGGTACAATGAGCAGTTCTTC	CASSRIGPGTRGYNEQFF
NA	TRBV30	TRBJ1-4	11	NA	TGTGCCTGGAGTTTGTCGGAAAAACTGTTTTTT	CAWSLSEKLFF
NA	TRBV28	TRBJ2-1	17	few	TGTGCCAGCAGTCCCGAGGCTCAGGTCATCGCCTACAATGAGCAGTTCTTC	CASSPEAQVIAYNEQFF
NA	TRBV14	TRBJ2-1	12	few	TGTGCCAGCAGCCAGCTTTACGATGAGCAGTTCTTC	CASSQLYDEQFF
TRBD1	TRBV12-5	TRBJ1-1	15	NA	TGTGCTAGTGGTTTGGGGAACAGGGGTGCCACTGAAGCTTTCTTT	CASGLGNRGATEAFF
TRBD2	TRBV20-1	TRBJ2-7	16	NA	TGCAGTGCTAGAGATAGGTTAACTAGCGGGGGTTACGAGCAGTACTTC	CSARDRLTSGGYEQYF
TRBD2	TRBV24-1	TRBJ2-1	14	NA	TGTGCCACCAGTGACCTGGGGGGGGACAATGAGCAGTTCTTC	CATSDLGGDNEQFF
NA	TRBV2	TRBJ2-7	14	many	TGTGCCAGCAGTGAAATCCGGGATACCTACGAGCAGTACTTC	CASSEIRDTYEQYF
NA	TRBV20-1	TRBJ1-6	13	NA	TGCAGTGCTGCCCGGGCCCGAAATTCACCCCTCCACTTT	CSAARARNSPLHF
NA	TRBV7-2	TRBJ2-7	13	many	TGTGCCAGCAGCCAAGGGACTGCAAAGGGGCAGTACTTC	CASSQGTAKGQYF
NA	TRBV3-1	TRBJ2-7	15	many	TGTGCCAGCAGCCAAGCGAGCGGCAGCTCCTACGAGCAGTACTTC	CASSQASGSSYEQYF